Listed below are T cell receptor beta chains from one sample, sequenced in a study of cytomegalovirus exposure and HLA in healthy donors. The table came from immunoSEQ multiplex PCR; TCRdb's copy has only in-frame clones and leaves some out. The sample holds more than 60,000 clones, over 70% seen once. The specimen sequenced was PBMCs. The receptor source for this set is a male donor in good health and CMV-seropositive. Each CDR3 is given with its conserved first and last residue.

v_gene	j_gene	CDR3aa
TRBV6-6	TRBJ2-7	CASSYRTEWYF
TRBV5-1	TRBJ1-2	CASRRGQGYGYTF
TRBV29-1	TRBJ1-2	CSVAPGQGKLYGYTF
TRBV5-1	TRBJ2-1	CASSLGTGDNEQFF
TRBV10-3	TRBJ2-7	CAIRGQGGIGSYEQYF
TRBV4-2	TRBJ2-1	CASSGRPGTAAYNEQFF
TRBV2	TRBJ2-3	CASSERGGGALITQYF
TRBV4-2	TRBJ1-6	CASSQDRDSDSPLHF
TRBV29-1	TRBJ2-1	CSVDAFVRSYNEQFF
TRBV6-6	TRBJ1-4	CASSTYTGGLNEKLFF
TRBV9	TRBJ1-2	CASSGKGTDRTNYGYTF
TRBV5-4	TRBJ2-1	CASSLLGMGNNEQFF
TRBV12-5	TRBJ1-4	CASGLVKYRGGEKLFF
TRBV4-1	TRBJ2-5	CASSLPGQRQETQYF
TRBV11-2	TRBJ2-3	CASSLDGQGRDTQYF
TRBV9	TRBJ1-1	CASSHPVGQTEAFF
TRBV10-3	TRBJ1-1	CAISPQGNTEAFF
TRBV7-9	TRBJ2-3	CASSPEGGLGTDTQYF
TRBV28	TRBJ1-2	CASSLGGRTKADYGYTF
TRBV27	TRBJ1-1	CASSLGTGIGNTEAFF
TRBV7-9	TRBJ2-5	CASSTQGKETQYF
TRBV5-6	TRBJ2-7	CASSSTARLAGVAYEQYF
TRBV10-3	TRBJ1-5	CAISRSNQPQHF
TRBV5-6	TRBJ1-5	CASSFWTGASVSNQPQHF
TRBV29-1	TRBJ1-2	CSVAGGPGYTF
TRBV28	TRBJ1-2	CASSPGQGGGYTF
TRBV10-3	TRBJ1-5	CAIGGDGGNQPQHF
TRBV2	TRBJ1-5	CASREAGASNQPQHF